What follows are 2 T cell receptor beta chains derived from one specimen sequenced in a study of blood T cell repertoires in COVID-19. Assay used: immunoSEQ multiplex PCR; TCRdb lists only in-frame clones, some missing. Among 120,000 or so clones listed, about four fifths were seen once. Sequencing was done on a sample of peripheral blood. The origin of the receptors is a man aged 40-49 years with active or convalescent COVID-19.

The V call is TRBV30, the J call TRBJ1-6; 12 nucleotides match TRBD1. After removal of 3 bases from V and 9 bases from J, the junction contained 9 bases not matched to a gene. This CDR3 region has 16 residues. Germline V CDR1 and CDR2: GTSNPN, SVGIG (reference sequence). The chain's CDR3 is CAWSRDRGPLGSPLHF. DNA for the CDR3: TGTGCCTGGAGCAGGGACAGGGGGCCGCTGGGTTCACCCCTCCACTTT.

This chain uses TRBV5-1 with TRBJ2-7; TRBD1 matches at 10 bases. The V segment lost 4 bases and the J segment 6 bases; nucleotides outside the gene matches: 7. Germline-derived CDR1 and CDR2 are SGHRS and YFSETQ. This CDR3 comprises 14 residues. CDR3 sequence: CASSPPRTGGEQYF. The DNA of the CDR3 is TGCGCCAGCAGCCCCCCAAGGACAGGGGGCGAGCAGTACTTC.